These 30 T cell receptor beta chains were all obtained from the same sample, sequenced in a study of cytomegalovirus exposure and HLA in healthy donors. The repertoire was sequenced with immunoSEQ multiplex PCR; TCRdb's copy has only in-frame clones and lacks some. The sample contains hundreds of thousands of clones, around 88% of which appear only once. The sequenced sample consisted of PBMCs. These receptors all stem from a woman in her twenties or thirties in good health and CMV-seropositive.

The genes are TRBV4-2 and TRBJ2-3; TRBD2 agrees at 11 bases. The junction had 14 bases not matched to a gene; V was cut back by 0 bases and J by 6 bases. The CDR3 extends over 19 amino acids. Germline V gene sequence: CDR1 LGHNA, CDR2 YNFKEQ. The CDR3 is CASSQDRRRTSGRYDTQYF. As DNA, the CDR3 is TGTGCCAGCAGCCAAGATAGGCGGCGAACTAGCGGGAGATATGATACGCAGTATTTT.

This rearrangement joins TRBV27 to TRBJ2-1; D is perhaps TRBD2 (6 bases). The CDR3 is 14 amino acids. The V end was cut by 2 bases, the J end by 5 bases, with 10 bases between. Germline V lookup: CDR1 MNHEY, CDR2 SMNVEV (reference sequence). The CDR3 is CASSLGTHHNEQFF. The CDR3 coding sequence is TGTGCCAGCAGTTTAGGGACTCACCACAATGAGCAGTTCTTC.

The V call is TRBV5-4, the J call TRBJ2-7, with D possibly being TRBD1 (6 bases). The CDR3 length is 16 residues. Germline-derived CDR1 and CDR2 are SGHNT and YYREEE (reference sequence). V lost 0 bases and J lost 4, with 17 bases in between. CDR3 nucleotide sequence: TGTGCCAGCAGCTTGGGGATACAGGGTTATGAATACGAGCAGTACTTC. This sequence encodes CASSLGIQGYEYEQYF.

This chain uses TRBV5-1 with TRBJ2-6; weak D call: TRBD1 (5 bases). The V gene's germline CDR1 is SGHRS and CDR2 YFSETQ. This CDR3 has 14 residues. Between the trimmed V and J ends, which lost 5 bases and 2 bases, there was a span of 8 bases. The DNA of the CDR3 is TGCGCCAGCAGGACAGAGCCTGGGGCCAACGTCCTGACTTTC. This encodes CASRTEPGANVLTF.

This clone was observed a handful of times. The chain recombines TRBV7-6 with TRBJ1-2, with no clear D. CDR3 length: 11 residues. Germline CDR1 SGHVS, CDR2 FNYEAQ. Trimming stripped 3 bases from V and 7 bases from J, with 6 bases between. The CDR3 nucleotides read TGTGCCAGCAGCTTCAAATGTGGCTACACCTTC. Protein product: CASSFKCGYTF.

V gene TRBV5-4 combines with J gene TRBJ2-7; a weak D match, TRBD1 (6 bases). Germline loops: CDR1 SGHNT, CDR2 YYREEE (reference sequence). CDR3 length: 18 amino acids. V was cut by 6 bases and J by 3 bases, with 28 bases left in between. The CDR3 nucleotides are TGTGCCAGCACCTTCAAATCTGGGACACGGGACACCATCTACGAGCAGTACTTC. Its protein product is CASTFKSGTRDTIYEQYF.

This clone was detected only once. The chain carries TRBV30 and TRBJ1-2, with 10 bases matching TRBD1. CDR1 is GTSNPN and CDR2 is SVGIG in the germline V gene (reference sequence). J lost 4 bases, V lost 7 bases, and 6 bases had no gene match. CDR3 size: 13 residues. In DNA form, the CDR3 reads TGTGCCTCTCGACAGGGGGCCCTCTATGGCTACACCTTC. Protein sequence: CASRQGALYGYTF.

This sequence joins TRBV10-1 and TRBJ1-2; 8 bases match TRBD1. CDR1 is WNHNN, CDR2 SYGVQD, per germline (reference sequence). V lost 5 bases, J lost 4 bases, and 6 bases stayed unmatched. The CDR3 is 14 amino acids. Written as DNA, the CDR3 is TGCGCCAGCAGTCTGGACAGGGCCTCCTATGGCTACACCTTC. Amino acid sequence: CASSLDRASYGYTF.

The chain links TRBV6-1 to TRBJ1-5; D uncertain. This CDR3 region has 15 residues. Germline V gives CDR1 MNHNS, CDR2 SASEGT. The germline V and J ends were trimmed by 3 bases and 4 bases, with 13 bases remaining between them. The CDR3 bases are TGTGCCAGCAGTGAGTGGCGGCCAGCGAATCAGCCCCAGCATTTT. Its translation is CASSEWRPANQPQHF.

This clone was recorded once. The chain is built from TRBV2 and TRBJ2-7, with D possibly TRBD1 on 6 matching bases. Trimming took 2 bases from V and 0 from J, leaving 8 bases between them. The CDR3 spans 14 residues. CDR1 SNHLY and CDR2 FYNNEI come from the germline V gene. CDR3 loop: CASSEQGFSYEQYF. CDR3 DNA sequence: TGTGCCAGCAGTGAACAGGGGTTCTCCTACGAGCAGTACTTC.

The chain employs TRBV28 and TRBJ1-1, with 9 positions matching TRBD1. This CDR3 comprises 14 residues. Germline V gives CDR1 MDHEN, CDR2 SYDVKM. J gave up 3 bases and V 7 bases, and 6 bases lay outside the gene matches. Written as DNA, the CDR3 is TGTGCCAGCACCTCAACAGGGGGCTACACTGAAGCTTTCTTT. This encodes CASTSTGGYTEAFF.

This clone was observed a handful of times. V usage is TRBV30 and J usage is TRBJ1-5, with 7 bases aligning to TRBD1. The trim removed 2 bases at V and 3 bases at J, leaving 4 bases unmatched. The CDR3 runs to 14 residues. Germline lookup yields CDR1 GTSNPN and CDR2 SVGIG (reference sequence). As DNA, the CDR3 is TGTGCCTGGAGTATCGACAGGGACAATCAGCCCCAGCATTTT. Protein sequence: CAWSIDRDNQPQHF.

V and J are TRBV5-4 and TRBJ1-2; D may be TRBD1 (6 bases). With 1 base removed from V and 8 bases from J, the gap between germline ends came to 9 bases. CDR1 and CDR2 (germline): SGHNT, YYREEE (reference sequence). The CDR3 has 12 amino acids. In nucleotides, the CDR3 is TGTGCCAGCAGCTTGCCAGGGGTAGGCTACACCTTC. The encoded protein is CASSLPGVGYTF.

The chain has TRBV19 and TRBJ1-1, with 10 bases lining up with TRBD1. J gave up 10 bases and V 4 bases, and 6 bases lay outside the gene matches. CDR3 length: 13 amino acids. CDR1 LNHDA and CDR2 SQIVND come from the germline V gene (reference sequence). The CDR3 DNA reads TGTGCCAGTAGTACCCCCCGGGACAGGGGAGCTTTCTTT. Its protein is CASSTPRDRGAFF.

The chain is built from TRBV7-9 and TRBJ2-1; perhaps TRBD2 as D (5 bases). The V and J ends lost 4 bases and 4 bases respectively, with 17 bases between them. CDR3 size: 16 residues. Per the germline V gene, CDR1 is SEHNR and CDR2 is FQNEAQ (reference sequence). The CDR3 loop reads CASSYRRVAPYNEQFF. Here the CDR3 DNA reads TGTGCCAGCAGCTACCGACGGGTAGCGCCTTACAATGAGCAGTTCTTC.

This sequence joins TRBV29-1 and TRBJ2-3, with 9 bases lining up with TRBD2. The CDR3 contains 12 residues. Per germline, CDR1 SQVTM and CDR2 ANQGSEA. The V gene end was trimmed by 5 bases and the J gene end by 3 bases; junction bases not matched to a gene: 0. In nucleotides, the CDR3 is TGCAGCGTTCTAGCGGGGACAGATACGCAGTATTTT. It codes for CSVLAGTDTQYF.

The chain has TRBV11-2 and TRBJ2-7; 10 bases are a match to TRBD2. CDR1 and CDR2 from the germline V gene are SGHAT and FQNNGV. This CDR3 has 15 residues. V gave up 5 bases and J gave up 2 bases; unmatched junction bases: 6. In DNA form, the CDR3 reads TGTGCCAGCAGCCTAACTAGCGGGGAAACCTACGAGCAGTACTTC. Translated, it gives CASSLTSGETYEQYF.

This clone appeared a few times. The chain employs TRBV19 and TRBJ1-5; D uncertain. This CDR3 is 15 amino acids long. CDR1 is LNHDA, CDR2 SQIVND, per germline (reference sequence). V was cut by 3 bases and J by 3 bases, with 12 bases left in between. The CDR3 loop reads CASSMVPGNNQPQHF. DNA for the CDR3: TGTGCCAGTAGTATGGTTCCGGGGAACAATCAGCCCCAGCATTTT. Combining the CDR3 with reference TRBV19 and TRBJ1-5 gives the whole variable domain DGGITQSPKYLFRKEGQNVTLSCEQNLNHDAMYWYRQDPGQGLRLIYYSQIVNDFQKGDIAEGYSVSREKKESFPLTVTSAQKNPTAFYLCASSMVPGNNQPQHFGDGTRLSIL.

The chain combines TRBV7-8 with TRBJ1-4; no firm D call. CDR3 length: 14 residues. V was clipped by 5 bases and J by 7 bases, with 14 bases between them. From germline, CDR1 is SGHVS and CDR2 FQNEAQ. The chain's CDR3 is CASSARRIGEKLFF. CDR3 nucleotide sequence: TGTGCCAGCAGCGCCCGGAGGATCGGTGAAAAACTGTTTTTT.

The J gene is TRBJ2-7, the V gene TRBV11-2; 9 bases line up with TRBD1. Looked up from germline, CDR1 is SGHAT and CDR2 is FQNNGV. The CDR3 runs 15 residues. V dropped 7 bases and J dropped 5; count of bases not matched to a gene: 12. This chain's CDR3 is CASNTWTGVRNEQYF. As DNA, the CDR3 is TGTGCCAGCAACACTTGGACAGGGGTGAGGAACGAGCAGTACTTC.

The genes are TRBV7-9 and TRBJ2-1, with 9 bases aligning to TRBD2. This CDR3 is built from 16 residues. J lost 5 bases, V lost 4 bases, and 9 bases had no gene match. Germline lookup yields CDR1 SEHNR and CDR2 FQNEAQ (reference sequence). The CDR3 reads CASSSYSGSPNNEQFF. CDR3 DNA: TGTGCCAGCAGCTCTTATAGCGGGAGTCCGAACAATGAGCAGTTCTTC.

The V and J genes are TRBV30 and TRBJ2-1; 10 positions agree with TRBD2. Germline lookup yields CDR1 GTSNPN and CDR2 SVGIG (reference sequence). The ends lost 1 base at V and 2 bases at J; junction bases unmatched: 11. This CDR3 has 18 amino acids. The CDR3 coding sequence is TGTGCCTGGAGTGGAGGGCTAGCGGGAGAGGTTCCCTACAATGAGCAGTTCTTC. Its protein product is CAWSGGLAGEVPYNEQFF. Full variable domain (rest looked up from reference TRBV30 and TRBJ2-1): SQTIHQWPATLVQPVGSPLSLECTVEGTSNPNLYWYRQAAGRGLQLLFYSVGIGQISSEVPQNLSASRPQDRQFILSSKKLLLSDSGFYLCAWSGGLAGEVPYNEQFFGPGTRLTVL.

The chain recombines TRBV29-1 with TRBJ1-2, with TRBD1 identical over 8 bases. Germline CDR1 is SQVTM and CDR2 is ANQGSEA. V shed 3 bases and J 7 bases; nucleotides not matched to a gene: 10. CDR3 size: 14 residues. The CDR3 protein is CSVDGGQARGGYTF. The CDR3 bases are TGCAGCGTTGATGGGGGACAGGCCAGGGGTGGCTACACCTTC.

The CDR3: CASSLGTGGNQPQHF. CDR3 sequence (DNA): TGTGCCAGCAGTTTGGGCACAGGGGGCAATCAGCCCCAGCATTTT. This chain links TRBV28 with TRBJ1-5, with 7 bases aligning to TRBD1. Germline CDR1 MDHEN, CDR2 SYDVKM. Losses at the gene ends were 3 bases for V and 2 bases for J; bases not matched to a gene: 4. The CDR3 spans 15 residues. Variable domain in full (rest from reference TRBV28 and TRBJ1-5): DVKVTQSSRYLVKRTGEKVFLECVQDMDHENMFWYRQDPGLGLRLIYFSYDVKMKEKGDIPEGYSVSREKKERFSLILESASTNQTSMYLCASSLGTGGNQPQHFGDGTRLSIL.

J is TRBJ2-3 and V is TRBV19; D is perhaps TRBD2 (5 bases). This CDR3 contains 14 residues. Germline V gene sequence: CDR1 LNHDA, CDR2 SQIVND (reference sequence). The germline V and J ends were trimmed by 4 bases and 3 bases, with 11 bases remaining between them. CDR3 protein: CASSKSGRTDTQYF. The DNA for the CDR3 is TGTGCCAGTAGTAAAAGCGGACGTACAGATACGCAGTATTTT. The full variable domain, completed using reference TRBV19 and TRBJ2-3, is DGGITQSPKYLFRKEGQNVTLSCEQNLNHDAMYWYRQDPGQGLRLIYYSQIVNDFQKGDIAEGYSVSREKKESFPLTVTSAQKNPTAFYLCASSKSGRTDTQYFGPGTRLTVL.

The V call is TRBV10-3, the J call TRBJ2-1; 14 nucleotides align to TRBD2. Germline CDR1 ENHRY, CDR2 SYGVKD. V lost 6 bases to trimming and J lost 6 bases; unmatched junction nucleotides: 10. The CDR3 totals 17 residues. The CDR3 region has the DNA TGTGCCATCAGAGACCCCGGGACTAGCGGGAGTCCCAATGAGCAGTTCTTC. Its translation is CAIRDPGTSGSPNEQFF.

The chain has TRBV5-1 and TRBJ2-1; the D gene is possibly TRBD2 (6 bases). The CDR3 has 15 residues. The V gene lost 0 bases and the J gene lost 8 bases, with 15 bases spanning the gap. Germline V lookup: CDR1 SGHRS, CDR2 YFSETQ. CDR3 sequence (DNA): TGCGCCAGCAGCTTGGCCTTATCGGGGGTTTATGAGCAGTTCTTC. It specifies CASSLALSGVYEQFF.

As DNA, the CDR3 is TGTGCCAGCAGCCCCCCCGGCAGGCCCACCGGGGAGCTGTTTTTT. Translating gives CASSPPGRPTGELFF. The chain has TRBV7-9 and TRBJ2-2; D is uncertain. The CDR3 is made up of 15 amino acids. Trimming stripped 5 bases from V and 4 bases from J, with 14 bases between. The germline V gene encodes CDR1 SEHNR and CDR2 FQNEAQ (reference sequence).

The rearrangement joins TRBV30 to TRBJ2-5; 9 nucleotides match TRBD1. The CDR3 runs 11 residues. The V gene end was trimmed by 5 bases and the J gene end by 5 bases; junction bases not matched to a gene: 0. CDR1 and CDR2 (germline): GTSNPN, SVGIG (reference sequence). The DNA of the CDR3 is TGTGCCTGGGGGACAGGGGAGACCCAGTACTTC. Protein product: CAWGTGETQYF. The full variable domain, its missing parts supplied by reference TRBV30 and TRBJ2-5, is SQTIHQWPATLVQPVGSPLSLECTVEGTSNPNLYWYRQAAGRGLQLLFYSVGIGQISSEVPQNLSASRPQDRQFILSSKKLLLSDSGFYLCAWGTGETQYFGPGTRLLVL.

CDR3 residues: CSVMGQGAVEQYF. The CDR3 DNA reads TGCAGCGTCATGGGTCAGGGGGCGGTCGAGCAGTACTTC. The V and J genes are TRBV29-1 and TRBJ2-7; TRBD1 matches at 8 bases. The germline gives CDR1 SQVTM, CDR2 ANQGSEA. CDR3 length equals 13 residues. Trimming cost V 6 bases and J 6 bases; bases outside gene matches: 10.